The text below deals with one T cell receptor (beta chain). Its target antigen remains unknown. There are no base qualities to consult, and no much larger clone falls within one base. Each collaborating institution followed its own protocols to collect whole blood in K2EDTA tubes. Collaborator samples were shipped for TCRbeta analysis as frozen whole blood, isolated PBMCs, or DNA extracted from either sample type. The data stem from a study of blood T cell repertoires in COVID-19 (dated by TCRdb to 2018 to 2021). For the study in its entirety: Collaborator samples came from the United States, Italy and Spain and covered acute and convalescent phases of COVID-19. The repertoires were released in a freely available public database intended as a resource for research on the immune response to SARS-CoV-2. Sample metadata almost always included a de-identified subject ID, COVID-19 status, age in years and sex. The material from the prospective study consisted of cDNA or gDNA derived from T cells, B-cell-depleted T cells, or PBMCs. Deeply sampled blood TCRbeta repertoires from subjects exposed to, actively infected with, or recovered from COVID-19 were included in the dataset. Samples came from the ongoing ImmuneRACE study (first 160 participants) plus 1,254 subjects from 6 global collaborators. Where available, HLA class I and class II types were obtained from metadata supplied by the sample provider rather than from assay-based typing.

Via the germline V gene, CDR1 is ENHRY and CDR2 SYGVKD. Inclusive of the bounding cysteine and phenylalanine, the CDR3 is 14 residues long. CDR3 DNA is the only sequence kept; it has 42 bases, read in frame from the first base. V is cut back by 6 bases and J by 2 bases, with 6 bases in the junction unmatched. Results the study describes overall, beyond this receptor: The quantity of clinical and demographic metadata differed by source and by participant and was supplied without curation.

The immunoSEQ Assay, a bias-controlled multiplex PCR, was used to amplify TCRbeta CDR3 regions from genomic DNA. The original methods were these. Within the assay, amplification of reference gene primers was used to estimate how many nucleated cells each sample contained. To quantify the absolute abundance of each unique TCRbeta CDR3 rearrangement, sequence reads were collapsed and filtered. For each sample, productive Simpson clonality was calculated as the square root of Simpson's diversity index over productive rearrangements. TCRdb stores this immuneACCESS table with in-frame sequences only. Part of the clones is absent; in the studies checked, under half of the shortfall reflects unresolved V genes, and no reason is known for the rest. Clone size and the V and J calls come from that table; the DNA yielded D and trimming. A total of roughly 320,000 clones appear in this sample, more than 85% of them only once. Of the sample, around 1.2% is held by the ten largest clones.

The specimen sequenced was peripheral blood. Rearrangement joined TRBV10-3 to TRBJ2-7; 8 of the junction bases match TRBD1. This clonotype originated in a man between 65 and 79 years old with acute or convalescent COVID-19. The nucleotides read TGTGCCATCAGGCGGACAGGGTCCACCTACGAGCAGTACTTC. It is translated as CAIRRTGSTYEQYF.